The 12 T cell receptor beta chains below all came from one sample that was sequenced in a study of blood T cell repertoires in COVID-19. Clones were read by immunoSEQ multiplex PCR, and TCRdb kept only the in-frame ones, dropping some. Here the sample spans 45,000 or so clones, roughly 88% being singletons. The specimen sequenced was peripheral blood. These receptors were taken from a woman aged 60-75 years with acute or convalescent COVID-19.

The chain links TRBV7-2 to TRBJ1-2, with 7 bases identical to TRBD1. The germline gives CDR1 SGHTA, CDR2 FQGNSA. This CDR3 region has 15 residues. With V trimmed by 5 bases and J by 5 bases, 11 bases remained unmatched. The chain's CDR3 is CASSPKTGDPYGYTF. The CDR3 DNA follows: TGTGCCAGCAGCCCAAAAACAGGGGACCCTTATGGCTACACCTTC.

The CDR3 DNA reads TGTGCCAGCAGTGAAAACGGGGGGCGTCGGGTCTATGGCTACACCTTC. Amino acids: CASSENGGRRVYGYTF. The V and J genes are TRBV6-1 and TRBJ1-2, with D maybe TRBD1 (6 bases). The CDR3 sequence is 16 residues long. The germline V gene encodes CDR1 MNHNS and CDR2 SASEGT. Trimming cost V 2 bases and J 4 bases, with 17 bases left between them.

The chain links TRBV19 to TRBJ1-6, with 7 positions matching TRBD1. This CDR3 has 14 residues. V dropped 10 bases and J dropped 10; count of bases not matched to a gene: 13. Per the germline V gene, CDR1 is LNHDA and CDR2 is SQIVND (reference sequence). The CDR3 bases are TGTGCCATCGACAGGGTCCCAGGAGGGTCACCCCTCCACTTT. Its protein product is CAIDRVPGGSPLHF.

The chain combines TRBV3-1 (or the pseudogene TRBV3-2) with TRBJ1-5; D remains ambiguous. CDR3 length: 14 amino acids. With 4 bases removed from V and 1 base from J, the gap between germline ends came to 8 bases. Germline CDR1 and CDR2: LGHDT and YNNKEL (reference sequence). CDR3 loop: CASSRSNSNQPQHF. CDR3 DNA sequence: TGTGCCAGCAGCCGTTCTAACAGCAATCAGCCCCAGCATTTT.

The chain carries TRBV6-2 or TRBV6-3 and TRBJ1-1; D may be TRBD1 (6 bases). Germline CDR1 MNHEY, CDR2 SVGEGT. This CDR3 has 17 amino acids. Trimming removed 2 bases from V and 0 bases from J, with 16 bases in between. DNA of the CDR3: TGTGCCAGCAGTTACGTTTCCAGGGGCACCCTGAACACTGAAGCTTTCTTT. It codes for CASSYVSRGTLNTEAFF.

This rearrangement joins TRBV29-1 to TRBJ1-2; D remains unclear. The CDR3 consists of 14 residues. The V gene lost 0 bases and the J gene lost 7 bases, with 15 bases spanning the gap. The germline V gene has CDR1 SQVTM and CDR2 ANQGSEA. CDR3 protein: CSVEDNGLRAGYTF. The CDR3 DNA follows: TGCAGCGTTGAAGATAATGGGTTGAGGGCTGGCTACACCTTC. The variable domain in full, with the rest retrieved from reference TRBV29-1 and TRBJ1-2, is SAVISQKPSRDICQRGTSLTIQCQVDSQVTMMFWYRQQPGQSLTLIATANQGSEATYESGFVIDKFPISRPNLTFSTLTVSNMSPEDSSIYLCSVEDNGLRAGYTFGSGTRLTVV.

The chain is built from TRBV27 and TRBJ2-7; D unclear. Germline CDR1 and CDR2: MNHEY and SMNVEV (reference sequence). Trimming shortened V by 0 bases and J by 1 base, and 7 bases separated the two germline ends. The CDR3 totals 14 residues. CDR3 sequence: CASSLSFRSYEQYF. The CDR3 region has the DNA TGTGCCAGCAGTTTATCATTCCGGTCCTACGAGCAGTACTTC.

The chain employs TRBV2 and TRBJ1-5; TRBD1 might be the D (5 bases). V gave up 6 bases and J gave up 4 bases, with 13 bases separating them. Looked up from germline, CDR1 is SNHLY and CDR2 is FYNNEI. The CDR3 extends over 14 amino acids. Written as DNA, the CDR3 is TGTGCCAGCAGGGGAGGACATTATAATCAGCCCCAGCATTTT. It yields the protein CASRGGHYNQPQHF.

The genes are TRBV2 and TRBJ1-4, with D unclear. CDR1 and CDR2 (germline): SNHLY, FYNNEI. The CDR3 consists of 11 residues. Trimming cost V 3 bases and J 13 bases, with 9 bases left between them. Here the CDR3 DNA reads TGTGCCAGCAGTGATATGACAAGACTGTTTTTT. It yields the protein CASSDMTRLFF.

This sequence joins TRBV3-1 (or the pseudogene TRBV3-2) and TRBJ1-1; D might be TRBD1 (6 bases). CDR1 and CDR2 (germline): LGHDT, YNNKEL (reference sequence). Between the trimmed V and J ends, which lost 5 bases and 7 bases, there was a span of 14 bases. The CDR3 contains 13 residues. For the CDR3, the DNA is TGTGCCAGCAGCTTCCGACAGGCTGTTGAAGCTTTCTTT. Amino acids: CASSFRQAVEAFF.

The V call is TRBV28, the J call TRBJ1-4; D possibly corresponds to TRBD1 (5 bases). V shed 6 bases and J shed 10 bases, with 21 bases lying between them. From germline, CDR1 is MDHEN and CDR2 SYDVKM. The CDR3 is made up of 15 amino acids. The CDR3 loop reads CASSRLGPSQGKLFF. The CDR3 DNA follows: TGTGCCAGCAGCCGACTGGGGCCATCCCAGGGAAAACTGTTTTTT.

The CDR3 DNA is TGTGCCAGCAGTCAGGGGATCAACTATGGCTACACCTTC. Translation: CASSQGINYGYTF. J is TRBJ1-2 and V is TRBV2, with TRBD1 as a possible D gene (6 bases). The length of the CDR3 is 13 residues. Germline assignment: CDR1 SNHLY and CDR2 FYNNEI. Trimming removed 5 bases from V and 2 bases from J, with 9 bases in between.